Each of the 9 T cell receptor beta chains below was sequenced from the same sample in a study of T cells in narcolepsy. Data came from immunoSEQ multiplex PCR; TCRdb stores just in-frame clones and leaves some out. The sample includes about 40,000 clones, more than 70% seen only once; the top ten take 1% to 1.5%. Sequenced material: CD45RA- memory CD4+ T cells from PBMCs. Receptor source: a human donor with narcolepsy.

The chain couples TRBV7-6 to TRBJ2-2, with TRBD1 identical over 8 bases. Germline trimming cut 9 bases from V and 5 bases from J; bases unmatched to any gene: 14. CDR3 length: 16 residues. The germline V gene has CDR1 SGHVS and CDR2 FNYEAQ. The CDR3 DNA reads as TGTGCCAGTTTCCCGCTTTACGGACAGGGAACCGGGGAGCTGTTTTTT. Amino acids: CASFPLYGQGTGELFF.

CDR3 protein: CASSQDTEFSPLHF. The DNA for the CDR3 is TGTGCCAGCAGCCAGGACACGGAGTTCTCACCCCTCCACTTT. The chain employs TRBV7-9 and TRBJ1-6; TRBD1 is a possible D gene (5 bases). V lost 5 bases to trimming and J lost 10 bases, with 15 bases between them. The CDR3 covers 14 residues. CDR1 is SEHNR and CDR2 is FQNEAQ in the germline V gene (reference sequence).

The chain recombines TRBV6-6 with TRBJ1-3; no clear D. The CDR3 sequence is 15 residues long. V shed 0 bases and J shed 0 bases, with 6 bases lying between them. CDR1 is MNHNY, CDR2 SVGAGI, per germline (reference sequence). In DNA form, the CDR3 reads TGTGCCAGCAGTTACTCGCTAAACTCTGGAAACACCATATATTTT. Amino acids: CASSYSLNSGNTIYF.

In DNA form, the CDR3 reads TGTGCCAGCAGCTTAGGCGGTAGCGGGATGAAGTTCTTC. Its translation: CASSLGGSGMKFF. The V and J genes are TRBV11-2 and TRBJ2-1, with 8 bases aligning to TRBD2. Germline lookup yields CDR1 SGHAT and CDR2 FQNNGV. The J segment lost 14 bases and the V segment lost 1 base, leaving 7 bases of the junction unmatched. The CDR3 is made up of 13 amino acids.

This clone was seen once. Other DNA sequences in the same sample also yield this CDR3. The CDR3 spells CATSRHQGARDTGELFF. The CDR3 DNA sequence: TGTGCCACCAGCAGACATCAGGGGGCCCGGGACACCGGGGAGCTGTTTTTT. The chain joins TRBV15 to TRBJ2-2; 8 bases are a match to TRBD1. V lost 2 bases and J lost 3; bases outside the gene matches: 8. The CDR3 spans 17 residues. Germline CDR1 reads LNHNV; CDR2 reads YYDKDF (reference sequence). The full variable domain, with the rest looked up from reference TRBV15 and TRBJ2-2, is DAMVIQNPRYQVTQFGKPVTLSCSQTLNHNVMYWYQQKSSQAPKLLFHYYDKDFNNEADTPDNFQSRRPNTSFCFLDIRSPGLGDTAMYLCATSRHQGARDTGELFFGEGSRLTVL.

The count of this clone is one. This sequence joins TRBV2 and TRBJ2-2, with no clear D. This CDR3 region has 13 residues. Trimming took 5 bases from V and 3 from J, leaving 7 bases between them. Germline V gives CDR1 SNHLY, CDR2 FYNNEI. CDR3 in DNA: TGTGCCAGCAGTCTGTCCGACACCGGGGAGCTGTTTTTT. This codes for CASSLSDTGELFF.

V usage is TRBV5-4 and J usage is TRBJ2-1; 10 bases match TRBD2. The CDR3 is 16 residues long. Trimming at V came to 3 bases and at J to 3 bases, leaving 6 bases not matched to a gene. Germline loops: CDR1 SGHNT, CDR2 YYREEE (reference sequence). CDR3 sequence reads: CASSYPSGGNYNEQFF. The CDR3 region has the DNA TGTGCCAGCAGCTACCCTAGCGGGGGAAACTACAATGAGCAGTTCTTC.

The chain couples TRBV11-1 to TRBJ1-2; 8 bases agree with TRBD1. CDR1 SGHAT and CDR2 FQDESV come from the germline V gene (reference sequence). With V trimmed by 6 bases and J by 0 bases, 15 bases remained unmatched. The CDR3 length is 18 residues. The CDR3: CASRRAYWDRSPNYGYTF. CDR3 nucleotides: TGTGCCAGCAGACGCGCATACTGGGACAGGTCGCCTAACTATGGCTACACCTTC.

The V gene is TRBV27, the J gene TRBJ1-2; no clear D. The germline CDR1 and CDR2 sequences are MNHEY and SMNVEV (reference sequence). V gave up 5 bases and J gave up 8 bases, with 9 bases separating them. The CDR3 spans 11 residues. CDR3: CASSIEYGYTF. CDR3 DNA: TGTGCCAGCAGTATTGAATACGGCTACACCTTC.